This T cell receptor beta chain was captured by sequencing in a study of human T cells and chemical hapten exposure. Study findings and constraints: TCRs at a frequency above 1 in 1000 stayed unchanged with DPC sensitization.

MiXCR was run by TCRdb on the RACE reads, yielding one entry per CDR3 protein. The sample lists around 120,000 distinct CDR3 sequences, approximately 9.9% occurring once. As to time point: patch test 1, 2 weeks after DPC sensitization. Documented treatment: therapeutic diphenylcyclopropenone sensitization with weekly scalp DPC. This clonotype was observed a few times. Its specificity is not known. Germline lookup yields CDR1 GTSNPN and CDR2 SVGIG (reference sequence). The CDR3 extends over 13 amino acids. Between the trimmed V and J ends, which lost 5 bases and 4 bases, there was a span of 12 bases. The sample here was whole blood, taken in connection with sensitization to the hapten diphenylcyclopropenone (DPC). The source is a woman aged 35 to 49 with alopecia areata. Some clones in this sample may be carry-over from other donors' samples. V and J are TRBV30 and TRBJ1-5, with D possibly TRBD1 on 5 matching bases. For the CDR3, the DNA is TGTGCCTGGGGCCTACGGGGGAATCAGCCCCAGCATTTT. Translation gives CAWGLRGNQPQHF.